Listed below are T cell receptor beta chains from one sample, sequenced in a study of blood T cells in healthy people across ages. TCRdb passed the 5' RACE reads through MiXCR, listing each CDR3 protein once. This repertoire shows 1.5 million to 2 million distinct CDR3 sequences, almost 35% found once; its top ten account for about 10%. The sample taken for sequencing was blood. All receptors derive from a woman aged 25 to 39 in good health. Each CDR3 is given with its conserved first and last residue. The order of the fields is D gene, J gene, clone size, V gene, CDR3 protein, CDR3 DNA. A D gene is named only where the DNA matches it firmly. Some rows have no size entry. The others give once, few or many, or a class for an expanded clone.

d_call: .
j_call: TRBJ1-1
clone_size: .
v_call: TRBV18
cdr3_aa: CASSANRVDTEAFF
cdr3_nt: TGTGCCAGCTCAGCTAACAGGGTGGACACTGAAGCTTTCTTT

d_call: .
j_call: TRBJ1-1
clone_size: .
v_call: TRBV6-1
cdr3_aa: CASSNRMNTEAFF
cdr3_nt: TGTGCCAGCAGTAACAGGATGAACACTGAAGCTTTCTTT

d_call: .
j_call: TRBJ2-7
clone_size: many
v_call: TRBV13
cdr3_aa: CASSSGIKGEWAYEQYF
cdr3_nt: TGTGCCAGCAGCTCGGGAATAAAGGGGGAATGGGCCTACGAGCAGTACTTC

d_call: .
j_call: TRBJ2-1
clone_size: .
v_call: TRBV25-1
cdr3_aa: CVSSEPGQGGHEQFF
cdr3_nt: TGTGTCAGCAGTGAACCTGGACAGGGAGGGCATGAGCAGTTCTTC

d_call: TRBD1
j_call: TRBJ2-5
clone_size: once
v_call: TRBV28
cdr3_aa: CASRQGQGVWETQYF
cdr3_nt: TGTGCCAGTCGTCAGGGGCAGGGGGTATGGGAGACCCAGTACTTC

d_call: TRBD1
j_call: TRBJ1-2
clone_size: .
v_call: TRBV5-1
cdr3_aa: CASRPGQPYGYTF
cdr3_nt: TGCGCCAGCAGACCGGGACAGCCCTATGGCTACACCTTC

d_call: TRBD1
j_call: TRBJ2-3
clone_size: many
v_call: TRBV5-1
cdr3_aa: CASSPGTADTQYF
cdr3_nt: TGCGCCAGCAGCCCGGGGACAGCAGATACGCAGTATTTT

d_call: .
j_call: TRBJ2-7
clone_size: many
v_call: TRBV9
cdr3_aa: CASSADVTYEQYF
cdr3_nt: TGTGCCAGCAGCGCGGACGTAACCTACGAGCAGTACTTC

d_call: TRBD1
j_call: TRBJ1-5
clone_size: .
v_call: TRBV5-5
cdr3_aa: CASSQWGTDSNQPQHF
cdr3_nt: TGTGCCAGCAGCCAGTGGGGGACAGATAGCAATCAGCCCCAGCATTTT

d_call: TRBD2
j_call: TRBJ2-7
clone_size: few
v_call: TRBV20-1
cdr3_aa: CSARPWTSSSYEQYF
cdr3_nt: TGCAGTGCTAGACCTTGGACTAGCAGCTCCTACGAGCAGTACTTC

d_call: TRBD1
j_call: TRBJ2-5
clone_size: few
v_call: TRBV7-8
cdr3_aa: CASSLSGTGAQETQYF
cdr3_nt: TGTGCCAGCAGCTTATCTGGGACAGGGGCACAAGAGACCCAGTACTTC

d_call: .
j_call: TRBJ2-3
clone_size: .
v_call: TRBV3-1
cdr3_aa: CASSQDWLASTDTQYF
cdr3_nt: TGTGCCAGCAGCCAAGACTGGCTAGCGAGCACAGATACGCAGTATTTT

d_call: .
j_call: TRBJ2-3
clone_size: many
v_call: TRBV29-1
cdr3_aa: CSDTSTDTQYF
cdr3_nt: TGCAGCGACACTAGCACAGATACGCAGTATTTT

d_call: .
j_call: TRBJ2-1
clone_size: .
v_call: TRBV6-6
cdr3_aa: CASSYGVLGNNEQFF
cdr3_nt: TGTGCCAGCAGTTACGGGGTCTTGGGGAACAATGAGCAGTTCTTC

d_call: TRBD2
j_call: TRBJ2-3
clone_size: .
v_call: TRBV6-2/TRBV6-3
cdr3_aa: CASTYRLAGADTQYF
cdr3_nt: TGTGCCAGCACCTACAGGCTAGCGGGAGCAGATACGCAGTATTTT

d_call: .
j_call: TRBJ1-1
clone_size: few
v_call: TRBV9
cdr3_aa: CASSPTGTRGTEAFF
cdr3_nt: TGTGCCAGCAGTCCAACCGGGACGCGGGGAACTGAAGCTTTCTTT

d_call: .
j_call: TRBJ1-2
clone_size: .
v_call: TRBV27
cdr3_aa: CASRLSPGFYGYTF
cdr3_nt: TGTGCCAGCAGGTTGAGTCCAGGGTTCTATGGCTACACCTTC

d_call: .
j_call: TRBJ1-1
clone_size: few
v_call: TRBV29-1
cdr3_aa: CSVEPTQEAFF
cdr3_nt: TGCAGCGTTGAACCGACTCAGGAAGCTTTCTTT

d_call: TRBD2
j_call: TRBJ2-3
clone_size: many
v_call: TRBV15
cdr3_aa: CATSDQLAGDPDTQYF
cdr3_nt: TGTGCCACCAGCGACCAACTAGCGGGAGACCCAGATACGCAGTATTTT

d_call: TRBD1
j_call: TRBJ2-5
clone_size: few
v_call: TRBV15
cdr3_aa: CATSRGQGPQETQYF
cdr3_nt: TGTGCCACCAGCAGAGGACAGGGCCCCCAAGAGACCCAGTACTTC

d_call: TRBD2
j_call: TRBJ2-1
clone_size: few
v_call: TRBV7-9
cdr3_aa: CASSLWSLAGYNEQFF
cdr3_nt: TGTGCCAGCAGCTTATGGTCCCTAGCGGGGTACAATGAGCAGTTCTTC

d_call: TRBD1
j_call: TRBJ2-7
clone_size: few
v_call: TRBV5-8
cdr3_aa: CASSLVWTGHEQYF
cdr3_nt: TGTGCCAGCAGCTTGGTCTGGACAGGGCACGAGCAGTACTTC

d_call: .
j_call: TRBJ1-2
clone_size: few
v_call: TRBV20-1
cdr3_aa: CSVRGYTF
cdr3_nt: TGCAGTGTGCGCGGCTACACCTTC

d_call: TRBD2
j_call: TRBJ2-3
clone_size: .
v_call: TRBV15
cdr3_aa: CATSRGLAGDADTQYF
cdr3_nt: TGTGCCACCAGCAGAGGACTAGCGGGAGACGCAGATACGCAGTATTTT

d_call: TRBD2
j_call: TRBJ2-5
clone_size: few
v_call: TRBV20-1
cdr3_aa: CSARGSLAGEETQYF
cdr3_nt: TGCAGTGCTAGGGGCTCACTAGCGGGAGAAGAGACCCAGTACTTC

d_call: TRBD2
j_call: TRBJ2-3
clone_size: few
v_call: TRBV27
cdr3_aa: CASSLGSLGGRYTDTQYF
cdr3_nt: TGTGCCAGCAGTTTGGGCTCCCTTGGCGGGAGATACACAGATACGCAGTATTTT

d_call: TRBD1
j_call: TRBJ1-5
clone_size: .
v_call: TRBV6-6
cdr3_aa: CASSYGNRGMGQPQHF
cdr3_nt: TGTGCCAGCAGTTACGGGAACAGGGGGATGGGTCAGCCCCAGCATTTT